These T cell receptor beta chains were read from a single sample in a study of technical replicates of blood from a few donors. The protocol was immunoSEQ multiplex PCR, while the TCRdb copy is restricted to in-frame clones and leaves out a portion. The sample has under 95,000 clones; around 92% are singletons. Source material: T cells isolated from PBMCs. Receptor source: a human donor in good health. Both conserved end residues are part of each CDR3. D genes are given only for firm matches. Some rows have no size entry. The others give once, few or many, or a class for an expanded clone.

NA	TRBJ1-2	TRBV7-9	TRBD1	14	TGTGCCAGCAGCACTAGACAGGGGTCATATGGCTACACCTTC	CASSTRQGSYGYTF
NA	TRBJ2-7	TRBV10-3	TRBD2	15	TGTGCCATCAGTGAAGCTAGCGGGAGTGGGTACGAGCAGTACTTC	CAISEASGSGYEQYF
NA	TRBJ2-1	TRBV5-6	NA	16	TGTGCCAGCAGCTACGGGACTTCCTTTAGGTACAATGAGCAGTTCTTC	CASSYGTSFRYNEQFF
NA	TRBJ1-2	TRBV4-1	NA	15	TGCGCCAGCAGCCAAGCTCGCCGCGTTCCCTATGGCTACACCTTC	CASSQARRVPYGYTF
NA	TRBJ2-7	TRBV19	TRBD1	14	TGTGCCAGTAGAAAGACAGGGTTAGCCTACGAGCAGTACTTC	CASRKTGLAYEQYF
NA	TRBJ1-3	TRBV2	TRBD1	17	TGTGCCAGCAGTGGACCGGGACAGGGGCTCTCTGGAAACACCATATATTTT	CASSGPGQGLSGNTIYF
NA	TRBJ2-7	TRBV20-1	NA	11	TGCAGTGCACAACAGGGATACGAGCAGTACTTC	CSAQQGYEQYF
once	TRBJ2-2	TRBV27	TRBD1	15	TGTGCCAGCTTCGACAGGGGAGGTGACACCGGGGAGCTGTTTTTT	CASFDRGGDTGELFF
NA	TRBJ2-7	TRBV9	TRBD1	17	TGTGCCAGCAGCGTAGGCCAAGGACAGGGGGCCCCCTATCAGCAGTACTTC	CASSVGQGQGAPYQQYF
NA	TRBJ2-2	TRBV5-1	NA	16	TGCGCCAGCAGCTTGGCAGCACAGGGATCCACCGGGGAGCTGTTTTTT	CASSLAAQGSTGELFF
NA	TRBJ1-2	TRBV29-1	NA	15	TGCAGCGTCCGGGTCCGGGACAATTACCTTTTTGGCTACACCTTC	CSVRVRDNYLFGYTF
NA	TRBJ2-3	TRBV29-1	NA	13	TGCAGCGTTGAAATCCTAGTTGGGGATACGCAGTATTTT	CSVEILVGDTQYF
NA	TRBJ2-1	TRBV4-2	NA	14	TGTGCCAGCAGCCAAGATTTAACTTCCGGGGAGCAGTTCTTC	CASSQDLTSGEQFF
NA	TRBJ2-7	TRBV6-1	TRBD2	16	TGTGCCAGCAGTGAACGGGCTAGCGGGTTCTCCTACGAGCAGTACTTC	CASSERASGFSYEQYF
NA	TRBJ2-7	TRBV29-1	TRBD2	16	TGCAGCGTTGGGGGACTAGCGGGGGGGAGCTCCTACGAGCAGTACTTC	CSVGGLAGGSSYEQYF
once	TRBJ1-5	TRBV28	NA	15	TGTGCCAGCAGTTGGGGGGATTATAGCAATCAGCCCCAGCATTTT	CASSWGDYSNQPQHF
NA	TRBJ1-4	TRBV30	TRBD1	14	TGTGCCTGGCAGTCGACAGGGGCAAGCGAAAAACTGTTTTTT	CAWQSTGASEKLFF
NA	TRBJ1-1	TRBV27	TRBD1	13	TGTGCCAGTTCAGGGGGCTGGGGCACTGAAGCTTTCTTT	CASSGGWGTEAFF
once	TRBJ1-1	TRBV4-1	TRBD1	16	TGCGCCAGCAGCCTACGACAGGGGGCGTCTGGCACTGAAGCTTTCTTT	CASSLRQGASGTEAFF
once	TRBJ2-5	TRBV2	NA	14	TGTGCCAGCAGTGAGGCGATACCAGGAGAGACCCAGTACTTC	CASSEAIPGETQYF
NA	TRBJ2-7	TRBV25-1	TRBD2	17	TGTGCCAGCAGTGGACAGCTCCTAGCGGGTCTCTCCTACGAGCAGTACTTC	CASSGQLLAGLSYEQYF
NA	TRBJ2-7	TRBV25-1	TRBD2	13	TGTGCCAGCAGCCCTAGCGGGAGGCCTGAGCAGTACTTC	CASSPSGRPEQYF